These 15 T cell receptor beta chains originate from one sample sequenced in a study of Graves' ophthalmopathy and Graves' hyperthyroidism. Using RNA transcripts, the TCR beta CDR3 regions were amplified. The authors performed first-round RT-PCR with HTBI primers and then a second-round multiplex PCR. TCRdb called the multiplex PCR reads again in MiXCR, with one record for every CDR3 protein. The sample has roughly 480,000 distinct CDR3 sequences, approximately 15% seen once. The source material was blood. These receptors were obtained from a woman between 25 and 40 years old with Graves' ophthalmopathy.

This clonotype came up many times. The chain employs TRBV6-1 and TRBJ1-3; D may be TRBD1 (6 bases). CDR1 is MNHNS and CDR2 is SASEGT in the germline V gene. CDR3 size: 15 residues. The V and J ends lost 3 bases and 0 bases respectively, with 9 bases between them. In nucleotides, the CDR3 is TGTGCCAGCAGTGAGGGCAGGGGCTCTGGAAACACCATATATTTT. Protein product: CASSEGRGSGNTIYF.

There are many counts of this clonotype. CDR3 protein: CSARDLLAGTSYEQYF. The CDR3 DNA sequence: TGCAGTGCTAGAGATCTACTAGCGGGGACCTCCTACGAGCAGTACTTC. V usage is TRBV20-1 and J usage is TRBJ2-7, with 10 bases matching TRBD2. J gave up 0 bases and V 0 bases, and 5 bases lay outside the gene matches. The germline CDR1 and CDR2 sequences are DFQATT and SNEGSKA (reference sequence). The length of the CDR3 is 16 residues.

The chain joins TRBV28 to TRBJ1-1, with a weak D call TRBD1 (5 bases). Germline loops: CDR1 MDHEN, CDR2 SYDVKM. V lost 5 bases and J 6 bases, leaving 16 bases between the germline ends. The CDR3 runs 14 residues. DNA for the CDR3: TGTGCCAGCAGTCGCGGCTCGCCGGGGGCTGAAGCTTTCTTT. It yields the protein CASSRGSPGAEAFF.

This clonotype occurred many times. J is TRBJ2-2 and V is TRBV7-3; possibly TRBD2 for D (6 bases). This CDR3 is 17 amino acids long. Germline CDR1 and CDR2: SGHTA and FQGTGA. V lost 4 bases to trimming and J lost 5 bases, with 20 bases between them. CDR3 region: CASSSPRDSYSTGELFF. The DNA of the CDR3 is TGTGCCAGCAGCTCGCCCCGGGACTCATACAGTACCGGGGAGCTGTTTTTT.

This clonotype was recorded at least ten times. The rearrangement links TRBV27 to TRBJ2-2, with D unresolved. The V and J ends lost 2 bases and 5 bases respectively, with 9 bases between them. The CDR3 has 14 amino acids. Germline V lookup: CDR1 MNHEY, CDR2 SMNVEV (reference sequence). In DNA form, the CDR3 reads TGTGCCAGCAGTTTAGGACCGATTACCGGGGAGCTGTTTTTT. Translated, it gives CASSLGPITGELFF.

This clonotype was seen ten or more times. The chain couples TRBV5-1 to TRBJ2-7; 7 positions agree with TRBD1. The J segment lost 7 bases and the V segment lost 3 bases, leaving 13 bases of the junction unmatched. Looked up from germline, CDR1 is SGHRS and CDR2 is YFSETQ. The CDR3 spans 15 residues. The chain's CDR3 is CASSSGTDGTGEQYF. The CDR3, as DNA: TGCGCCAGCAGCTCCGGGACAGACGGGACGGGGGAGCAGTACTTC.

This clonotype was seen a handful of times. The chain uses TRBV30 and TRBJ2-5; D is unclear. This CDR3 has 11 amino acids. CDR1 is GTSNPN and CDR2 is SVGIG in the germline V gene (reference sequence). Trimming stripped 3 bases from V and 4 bases from J, with 6 bases between. The CDR3 loop reads CAWSQRETQYF. In nucleotides, the CDR3 is TGTGCCTGGAGCCAGAGAGAGACCCAGTACTTC.

This clonotype was recorded at least ten times. This rearrangement joins TRBV19 to TRBJ1-1; 8 bases line up with TRBD1. V dropped 4 bases and J dropped 1; count of bases not matched to a gene: 11. The germline CDR1 and CDR2 sequences are LNHDA and SQIVND (reference sequence). This CDR3 is built from 17 residues. In DNA, the CDR3 is TGTGCCAGTAGTACCCTCTTCAGGGGGCGGGCGAACACTGAAGCTTTCTTT. It yields the protein CASSTLFRGRANTEAFF.

In this sample, this clonotype turned up many times. The chain links TRBV20-1 to TRBJ1-2; D gene ambiguous. Looked up from germline, CDR1 is DFQATT and CDR2 is SNEGSKA (reference sequence). The CDR3 length is 12 residues. Deletions cut 3 bases from V and 4 bases from J, with 9 bases between. The CDR3 DNA sequence: TGCAGTGCTAGTCTAAAACCCTATGGCTACACCTTC. It yields the protein CSASLKPYGYTF.

This clonotype was seen ten or more times. J is TRBJ1-5 and V is TRBV6-4; TRBD1 might be the D (5 bases). Germline V CDR1 and CDR2: MRHNA, SNTAGT. The V and J ends lost 6 bases and 0 bases respectively, with 18 bases between them. The CDR3 has 17 amino acids. CDR3 nucleotide sequence: TGTGCCAGCAGCCGCCGACAGCTCCGTCATAGCAATCAGCCCCAGCATTTT. Translation: CASSRRQLRHSNQPQHF.

This clonotype was detected once. V and J are TRBV27 and TRBJ1-6; 8 bases map to TRBD1. Germline V gene sequence: CDR1 MNHEY, CDR2 SMNVEV (reference sequence). The V and J ends lost 6 bases and 9 bases, in that order; junction bases with no gene match: 10. The CDR3 loop spans 15 amino acids. The CDR3: CASSGEGTGGSPLHF. The CDR3 nucleotides are TGTGCCAGCAGCGGGGAGGGAACAGGGGGTTCACCCCTCCACTTT.

This clonotype was counted at least ten times. This chain joins TRBV5-6 and TRBJ1-1; tentative D call: TRBD1 (6 bases). The CDR3 has 15 residues. Trimming removed 3 bases at V and 0 bases at J, with 12 bases between. In germline, CDR1 is SGHDT, CDR2 YYEEEE. CDR3 in amino acids: CASSSGGRMNTEAFF. The CDR3 DNA reads as TGTGCCAGCAGCTCGGGGGGGCGCATGAACACTGAAGCTTTCTTT.

This clonotype has ten or more counts. The J gene is TRBJ2-2, the V gene TRBV20-1, with 9 bases matching TRBD2. The CDR3 is made up of 13 amino acids. Germline V gene data show CDR1 as DFQATT and CDR2 as SNEGSKA (reference sequence). CDR3 nucleotide sequence: TGCAGAGCGAGCGGGGGGCGCACCGGGGAGCTGTTTTTT. This gives the protein CRASGGRTGELFF.

The table lists this clonotype with many counts. The V call is TRBV20-1, the J call TRBJ2-5; perhaps D is TRBD1 or TRBD2 (5 bases each). V lost 6 bases and J lost 1, with 15 bases in between. The CDR3 is 14 amino acids. The germline V gene has CDR1 DFQATT and CDR2 SNEGSKA (reference sequence). DNA for the CDR3: TGCAGTGCCCTACCCGGGGACGTCCAAGAGACCCAGTACTTC. Translation: CSALPGDVQETQYF.

This clonotype was found many times. This chain links TRBV12-3 or TRBV12-4 with TRBJ2-5; a weak D match, TRBD2 (7 bases). V was shortened by 5 bases and J by 2 bases, with 27 bases between the two germline ends. The CDR3 sequence is 19 residues long. In nucleotides, the CDR3 is TGTGCCAGCAGTCCCATCTGGGGGGGGCGCGGTCATACTCAAGAGACCCAGTACTTC. It yields the protein CASSPIWGGRGHTQETQYF.